Listed below are T cell receptor beta chains from one sample, sequenced in a study of blood T cell repertoires in COVID-19. Profiling relied on immunoSEQ multiplex PCR, and the TCRdb table lists in-frame clones only, not all of them. In the table there are tens of thousands of clones, around 80% of which are singletons. The sequenced sample consisted of peripheral blood. These receptors all stem from a man between 65 and 79 years old with acute or convalescent COVID-19. Both conserved end residues are part of each CDR3.

cdr3_length	j_call	v_call	cdr3_aa
14	TRBJ1-2	TRBV28	CASSFKDRLYGYTF
13	TRBJ1-3	TRBV6-6	CASIRDLGNTIYF
15	TRBJ2-3	TRBV30	CAWSVRGTSTDTQYF
13	TRBJ1-1	TRBV28	CASSLEMNTEAFF
12	TRBJ2-2	TRBV29-1	CSGWEGTGELFF
14	TRBJ1-4	TRBV7-2	CASSLSGLNEKLFF
13	TRBJ2-7	TRBV7-9	CASSQEQPYEQYF
13	TRBJ1-1	TRBV12-3/TRBV12-4	CASILDTTTEAFF
13	TRBJ1-4	TRBV28	CASSVRTNEKLFF
13	TRBJ1-5	TRBV30	CAWTGGGNQPQHF
14	TRBJ1-1	TRBV25-1	CASSQMGEATEAFF
12	TRBJ2-7	TRBV3-1/TRBV3-2	CASSHGVDEQYF
15	TRBJ1-1	TRBV19	CASSMQGAGNTEAFF
14	TRBJ1-5	TRBV29-1	CSVKGQGSNQPQHF
12	TRBJ1-4	TRBV10-3	CAISESREKLFF
13	TRBJ2-1	TRBV27	CASCQQGANEQFF
14	TRBJ1-5	TRBV7-8	CASSWPGSNQPQHF